Listed below are T cell receptor beta chains from one sample, sequenced in a study of beta chain features in type 1 diabetes. The assay was immunoSEQ multiplex PCR, and TCRdb's table has in-frame clones only and misses some. This repertoire shows around 250,000 clones, about 25% found once; its top ten account for approximately 4%. Sequenced input: central memory CD4+ T cells from blood. The receptor set was obtained from a young man in good health. Both conserved end residues are part of each CDR3. D genes are given only for firm matches. Size is stated for part of the rows, as once, few or many counts, or as a class when the clone is expanded.

size: .
V: TRBV28
J: TRBJ2-1
length: 14
D: TRBD2
DNA: TGTGCCAGCAGTTTCACTAGCGGGAGGTCTGAGCAGTTCTTC
CDR3: CASSFTSGRSEQFF

size: .
V: TRBV7-7
J: TRBJ2-2
length: 13
D: TRBD2
DNA: TGTGCCATACTAGCGGCAAACACCGGGGAGCTGTTTTTT
CDR3: CAILAANTGELFF

size: few
V: TRBV28
J: TRBJ2-6
length: 14
D: .
DNA: TGTGCCAGCAGATCGGGGACTGGGGCCAACGTCCTGACTTTC
CDR3: CASRSGTGANVLTF

size: .
V: TRBV10-3
J: TRBJ2-7
length: 14
D: .
DNA: TGTGCCACCATAGGGACAACCGGGTCCTACGAGCAGTACTTC
CDR3: CATIGTTGSYEQYF

size: .
V: TRBV7-2
J: TRBJ2-3
length: 15
D: .
DNA: TGTGCCAGCAGCCCCGGGATAGCGAGCACAGATACGCAGTATTTT
CDR3: CASSPGIASTDTQYF

size: few
V: TRBV2
J: TRBJ2-3
length: 14
D: TRBD2
DNA: TGTGCCAGCAGTCCCGGGACTAGAGCAGATACGCAGTATTTT
CDR3: CASSPGTRADTQYF

size: .
V: TRBV5-1
J: TRBJ1-2
length: 12
D: .
DNA: TGCGCCAGCAGAGAATTCAACTATGGCTACACCTTC
CDR3: CASREFNYGYTF

size: few
V: TRBV29-1
J: TRBJ2-1
length: 14
D: TRBD2
DNA: TGCAGCGCTTCAGGCGGGGGGTACTACAATGAGCAGTTCTTC
CDR3: CSASGGGYYNEQFF

size: .
V: TRBV30
J: TRBJ1-2
length: 13
D: .
DNA: TGTGCCTGGAGTTCGGGACACAACTATGGCTACACCTTC
CDR3: CAWSSGHNYGYTF

size: .
V: TRBV29-1
J: TRBJ2-3
length: 13
D: .
DNA: TGCAGCGTTGACGAGGGTCACACAGATACGCAGTATTTT
CDR3: CSVDEGHTDTQYF

size: few
V: TRBV7-6
J: TRBJ1-1
length: 16
D: .
DNA: TGTGCCAGCAGCTTAGAGGTTCTAGGCCCGAACACTGAAGCTTTCTTT
CDR3: CASSLEVLGPNTEAFF

size: .
V: TRBV30
J: TRBJ2-5
length: 15
D: TRBD2
DNA: TGTGCCTGGAGTGTGGGGACTAGCGGGGAAGAGACCCAGTACTTC
CDR3: CAWSVGTSGEETQYF

size: .
V: TRBV2
J: TRBJ2-7
length: 13
D: .
DNA: TGTGCCAGCAGTGAACGACAGGCAAACGAGCAGTACTTC
CDR3: CASSERQANEQYF

size: .
V: TRBV11-2
J: TRBJ2-3
length: 14
D: .
DNA: TGTGCCAGCAGCTTACCCCCAGAGTATCATACGCAGTATTTT
CDR3: CASSLPPEYHTQYF

size: .
V: TRBV6-1
J: TRBJ2-5
length: 13
D: .
DNA: TGTGCCAGCAGTGATAGCCCTCAAGAGACCCAGTACTTC
CDR3: CASSDSPQETQYF

size: few
V: TRBV18
J: TRBJ1-2
length: 15
D: TRBD1
DNA: TGTGCCAGCTCACCGAGCCGCGACAGGGGCCATGGCTACACCTTC
CDR3: CASSPSRDRGHGYTF

size: .
V: TRBV13
J: TRBJ1-1
length: 13
D: TRBD1
DNA: TGTGCCAGCAGAAAACAGGGGGCAACTGAAGCTTTCTTT
CDR3: CASRKQGATEAFF